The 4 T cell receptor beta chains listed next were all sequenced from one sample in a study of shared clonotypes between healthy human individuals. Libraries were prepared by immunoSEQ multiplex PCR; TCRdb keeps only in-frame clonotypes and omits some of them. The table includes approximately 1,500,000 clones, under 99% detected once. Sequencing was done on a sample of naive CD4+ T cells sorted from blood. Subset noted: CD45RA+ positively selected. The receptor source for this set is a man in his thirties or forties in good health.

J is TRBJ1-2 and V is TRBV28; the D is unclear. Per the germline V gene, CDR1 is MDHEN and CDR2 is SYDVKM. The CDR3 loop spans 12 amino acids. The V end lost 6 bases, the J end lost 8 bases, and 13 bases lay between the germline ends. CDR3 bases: TGTGCCAGCAGGCCGCCCGGGTACGGCTACACCTTC. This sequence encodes CASRPPGYGYTF.

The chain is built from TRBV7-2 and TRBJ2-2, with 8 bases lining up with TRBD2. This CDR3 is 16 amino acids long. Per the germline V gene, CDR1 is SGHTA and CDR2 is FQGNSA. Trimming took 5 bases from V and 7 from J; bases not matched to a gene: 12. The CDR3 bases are TGTGCCAGCAGCCGATGGCCCATCAGCGGGGGCGGGGAGCTGTTTTTT. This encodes CASSRWPISGGGELFF.

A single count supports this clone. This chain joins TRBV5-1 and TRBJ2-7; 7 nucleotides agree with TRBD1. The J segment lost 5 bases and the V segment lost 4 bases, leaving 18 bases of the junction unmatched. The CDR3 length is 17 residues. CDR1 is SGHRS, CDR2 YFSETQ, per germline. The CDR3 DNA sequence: TGCGCCAGCAGCCTGCTCAGTTCAAGGGACAGTATCCACGAGCAGTACTTC. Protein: CASSLLSSRDSIHEQYF.

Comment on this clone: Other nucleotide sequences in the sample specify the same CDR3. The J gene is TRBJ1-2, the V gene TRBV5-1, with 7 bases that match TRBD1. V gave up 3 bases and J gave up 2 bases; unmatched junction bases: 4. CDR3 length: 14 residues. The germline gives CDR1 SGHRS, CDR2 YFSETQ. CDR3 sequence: CASSSDRTNYGYTF. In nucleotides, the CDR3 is TGCGCCAGCAGCTCGGACAGGACGAACTATGGCTACACCTTC.